The 2 T cell receptor beta chains below come from one sample, sequenced in a study of memory CD4+ T cells and cytomegalovirus serostatus. Some clones are missing from TCRdb's copy, which holds only in-frame ones; the method was immunoSEQ multiplex PCR. The sample holds tens of thousands of clones, 79% seen once. Single viable CD3+CD4+CD8-CD45RO+ cells were sorted as the memory CD4+ T cells. Sequencing was performed on memory CD4+ T cells from blood. The source of these receptors is an adult in good health and CMV-seronegative.

The gene calls are TRBV5-4 and TRBJ2-7; D gene uncertain. CDR3 length equals 12 residues. V shed 0 bases and J shed 3 bases, with 4 bases lying between them. Germline CDR1 and CDR2: SGHNT and YYREEE (reference sequence). The CDR3 spells CASSLDRYEQYF. The CDR3 DNA reads TGTGCCAGCAGCTTGGATCGCTACGAGCAGTACTTC. Filled out from reference TRBV5-4 and TRBJ2-7, the complete variable domain reads ETGVTQSPTHLIKTRGQQVTLRCSSQSGHNTVSWYQQALGQGPQFIFQYYREEENGRGNFPPRFSGLQFPNYSSELNVNALELDDSALYLCASSLDRYEQYFGPGTRLTVT.

This clone was observed a handful of times. CDR3 residues: CSARDAPSDFF. In DNA, the CDR3 is TGCAGTGCTAGAGACGCGCCTTCTGATTTCTTT. V gene TRBV20-1 combines with J gene TRBJ1-1; D not resolved. The CDR3 spans 11 residues. The V gene lost 0 bases and the J gene lost 13 bases, with 12 bases spanning the gap. In germline, CDR1 is DFQATT, CDR2 SNEGSKA (reference sequence).